A single sample is the source of the 3 T cell receptor beta chains below, sequenced in a study of regulatory T cells in long-lasting Graves disease (dated by TCRdb to about 2021). To prepare the library, multiplex PCR was applied. TCRdb shows the sequencer as Illumina HiSeq 4000. To build TCR beta libraries, CDR3 regions were amplified by Arm-PCR using iRepertoire HTBI primers. TCRdb cleaned the public reads at Q25 with fastp, built clones with MiXCR and kept in-frame beta chains. Each record represents a unique CDR3 protein, reported with the most common genes and DNA among its rows. Recorded for this sample are 250,000 or so distinct CDR3 sequences; around 20% of them occurred a single time. Clones ranked in the top ten supply approximately 13% of the sample. The time point label, read with the paper, signifies: newly diagnosed GD, antithyroid drugs for less than 3 months. RNA was extracted from PBMCs in TRIzol for both TCR sequencing and RNA sequencing.

The sample here was peripheral blood mononuclear cells (PBMCs), taken at new diagnosis, from a patient treated with antithyroid drugs. These receptors were obtained from a female donor with Graves disease.

The chain recombines TRBV6-2 or TRBV6-3 with TRBJ2-1, with D perhaps matching TRBD2 (5 bases). The CDR3 extends over 16 amino acids. Between the trimmed V and J ends, which lost 0 bases and 0 bases, there was a span of 9 bases. Germline CDR1 MNHEY, CDR2 SVGEGT. The chain's CDR3 is CASSYSPGVSYNEQFF. CDR3 coding DNA: TGTGCCAGCAGTTACTCGCCCGGGGTCTCCTACAATGAGCAGTTCTTC.

This clonotype was observed at least ten times. The chain is built from TRBV7-2 and TRBJ2-1; D call uncertain. From germline, CDR1 is SGHTA and CDR2 FQGNSA. V gave up 5 bases and J gave up 9 bases, with 11 bases separating them. The CDR3 is 12 amino acids. CDR3 amino acids: CASSTRLGEQFF. The CDR3 bases are TGTGCCAGCAGCACCCGCCTGGGTGAGCAGTTCTTC.

This chain connects TRBV28 to TRBJ1-1; 7 bases agree with TRBD1. Germline CDR1 is MDHEN and CDR2 is SYDVKM. The length of the CDR3 is 15 residues. V lost 6 bases, J lost 4 bases, and 11 bases stayed unmatched. This CDR3 is CASSTRDSHRTEAFF. In nucleotides, the CDR3 is TGTGCCAGCAGCACCCGGGACAGCCATCGCACTGAAGCTTTCTTT.